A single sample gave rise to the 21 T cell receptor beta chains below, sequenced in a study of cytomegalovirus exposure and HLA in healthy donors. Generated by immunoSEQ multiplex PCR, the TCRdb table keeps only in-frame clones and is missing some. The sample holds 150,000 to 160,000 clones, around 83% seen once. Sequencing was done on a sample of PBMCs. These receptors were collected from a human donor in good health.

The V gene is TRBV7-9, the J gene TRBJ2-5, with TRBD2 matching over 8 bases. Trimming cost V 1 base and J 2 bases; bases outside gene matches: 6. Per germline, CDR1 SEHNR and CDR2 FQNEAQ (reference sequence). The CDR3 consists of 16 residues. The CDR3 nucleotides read TGTGCCAGCAGCTTAGGAGCAGCGGGGGAGCAAGAGACCCAGTACTTC. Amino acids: CASSLGAAGEQETQYF.

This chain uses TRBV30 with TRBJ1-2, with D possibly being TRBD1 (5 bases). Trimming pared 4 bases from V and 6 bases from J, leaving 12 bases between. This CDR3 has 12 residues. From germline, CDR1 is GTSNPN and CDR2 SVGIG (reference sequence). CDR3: CAWNGGVHGYTF. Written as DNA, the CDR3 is TGTGCCTGGAATGGGGGGGTTCATGGCTACACCTTC.

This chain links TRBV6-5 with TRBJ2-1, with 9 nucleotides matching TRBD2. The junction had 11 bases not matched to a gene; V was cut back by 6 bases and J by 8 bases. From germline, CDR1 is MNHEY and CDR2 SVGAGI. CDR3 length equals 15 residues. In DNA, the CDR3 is TGTGCCAGCAGGCGCGGAGGCGGGAGGGCCCATGAGCAGTTCTTC. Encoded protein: CASRRGGGRAHEQFF.

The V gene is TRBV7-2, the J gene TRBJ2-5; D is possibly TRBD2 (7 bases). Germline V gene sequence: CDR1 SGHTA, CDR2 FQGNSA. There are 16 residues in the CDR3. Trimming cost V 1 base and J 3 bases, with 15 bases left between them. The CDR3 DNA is TGTGCCAGCAGCTTAGAGGGGGGGATTTCTAAAGAGACCCAGTACTTC. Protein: CASSLEGGISKETQYF.

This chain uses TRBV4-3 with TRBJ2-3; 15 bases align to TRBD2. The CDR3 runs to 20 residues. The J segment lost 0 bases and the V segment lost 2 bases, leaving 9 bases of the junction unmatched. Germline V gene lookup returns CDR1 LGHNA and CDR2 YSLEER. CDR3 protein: CASSQTGLAGGLTSTDTQYF. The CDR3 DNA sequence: TGCGCCAGCAGCCAAACGGGACTAGCGGGGGGTCTTACTAGCACAGATACGCAGTATTTT.

CDR3 nucleotide sequence: TGTGCCAGCAGTTTCTTATCCGGGACAGGGTCAAACGAGCAGTACTTC. Amino acid sequence: CASSFLSGTGSNEQYF. This chain links TRBV27 with TRBJ2-7; 9 bases match TRBD1. The germline V gene has CDR1 MNHEY and CDR2 SMNVEV (reference sequence). CDR3 size: 16 residues. Trimming removed 3 bases from V and 5 bases from J; junction bases left unmatched: 11.

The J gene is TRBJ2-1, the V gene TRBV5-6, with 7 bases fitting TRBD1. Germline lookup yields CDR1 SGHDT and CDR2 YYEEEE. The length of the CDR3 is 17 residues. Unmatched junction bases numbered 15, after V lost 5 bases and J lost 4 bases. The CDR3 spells CASSPRPDRVAYNEQFF. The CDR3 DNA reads TGTGCCAGCAGTCCGAGACCAGACAGGGTAGCATACAATGAGCAGTTCTTC.

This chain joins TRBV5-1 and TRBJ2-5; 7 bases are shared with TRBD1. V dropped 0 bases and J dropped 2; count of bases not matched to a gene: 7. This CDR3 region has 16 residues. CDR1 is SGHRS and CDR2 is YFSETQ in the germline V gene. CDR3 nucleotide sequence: TGCGCCAGCAGCTTGGATTTCGGGACAGTACAAGAGACCCAGTACTTC. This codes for CASSLDFGTVQETQYF.

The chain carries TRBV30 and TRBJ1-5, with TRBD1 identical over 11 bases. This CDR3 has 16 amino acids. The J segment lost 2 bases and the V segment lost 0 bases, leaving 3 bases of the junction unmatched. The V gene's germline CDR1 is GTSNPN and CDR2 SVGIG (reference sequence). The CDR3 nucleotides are TGTGCCTGGAGTGTAAGGACAGGGGGCGGCAATCAGCCCCAGCATTTT. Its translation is CAWSVRTGGGNQPQHF.

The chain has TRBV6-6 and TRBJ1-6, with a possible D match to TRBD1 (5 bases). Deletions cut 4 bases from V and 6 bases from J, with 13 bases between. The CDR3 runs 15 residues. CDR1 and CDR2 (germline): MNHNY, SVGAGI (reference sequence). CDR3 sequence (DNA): TGTGCCAGCAGTTTCCGCCGGGACTCTAATTCACCCCTCCACTTT. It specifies CASSFRRDSNSPLHF.

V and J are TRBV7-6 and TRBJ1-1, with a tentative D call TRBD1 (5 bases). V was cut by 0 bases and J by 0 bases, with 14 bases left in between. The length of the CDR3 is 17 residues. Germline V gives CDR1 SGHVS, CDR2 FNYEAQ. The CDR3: CASSLALSPGLNTEAFF. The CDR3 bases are TGTGCCAGCAGCTTAGCGCTCTCGCCAGGGTTGAACACTGAAGCTTTCTTT.

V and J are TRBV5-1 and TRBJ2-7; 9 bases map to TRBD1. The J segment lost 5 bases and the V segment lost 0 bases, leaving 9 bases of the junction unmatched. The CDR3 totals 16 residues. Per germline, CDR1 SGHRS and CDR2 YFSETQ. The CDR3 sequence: CASSLVSGQGVDEQYF. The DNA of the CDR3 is TGCGCCAGCAGCTTGGTCTCGGGACAGGGCGTCGACGAGCAGTACTTC.

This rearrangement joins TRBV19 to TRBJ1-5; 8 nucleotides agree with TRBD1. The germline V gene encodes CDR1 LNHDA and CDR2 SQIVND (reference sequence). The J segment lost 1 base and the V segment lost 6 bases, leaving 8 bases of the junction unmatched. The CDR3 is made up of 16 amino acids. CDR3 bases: TGTGCCAGTAGCACACAGGGGGTACGAAGCAATCAGCCCCAGCATTTT. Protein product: CASSTQGVRSNQPQHF.

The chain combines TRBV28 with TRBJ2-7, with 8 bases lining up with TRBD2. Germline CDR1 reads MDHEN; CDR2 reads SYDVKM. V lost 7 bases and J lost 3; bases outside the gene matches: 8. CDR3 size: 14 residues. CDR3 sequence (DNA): TGTGCCAGCACTTTTAGCGGGGCAGGCTACGAGCAGTACTTC. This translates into CASTFSGAGYEQYF.

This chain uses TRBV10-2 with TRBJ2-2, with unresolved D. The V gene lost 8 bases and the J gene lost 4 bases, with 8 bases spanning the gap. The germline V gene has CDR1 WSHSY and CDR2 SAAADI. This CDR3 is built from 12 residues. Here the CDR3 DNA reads TGCGCCAGCTGGGCCGGCACCGGGGAGCTGTTTTTT. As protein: CASWAGTGELFF.

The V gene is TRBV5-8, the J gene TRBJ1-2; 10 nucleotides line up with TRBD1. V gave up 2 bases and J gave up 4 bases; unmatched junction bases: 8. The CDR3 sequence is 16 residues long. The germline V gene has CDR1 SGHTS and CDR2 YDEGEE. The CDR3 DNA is TGTGCCAGCAGCTTCGCTGAGGGGACAGGGGCCTATGGCTACACCTTC. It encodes CASSFAEGTGAYGYTF.

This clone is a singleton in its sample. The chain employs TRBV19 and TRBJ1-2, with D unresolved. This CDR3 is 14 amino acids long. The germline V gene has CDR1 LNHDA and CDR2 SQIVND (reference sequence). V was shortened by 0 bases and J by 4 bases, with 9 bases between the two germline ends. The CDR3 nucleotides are TGTGCCAGTAGTATAGAAAGAGGCCCCTATGGCTACACCTTC. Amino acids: CASSIERGPYGYTF.

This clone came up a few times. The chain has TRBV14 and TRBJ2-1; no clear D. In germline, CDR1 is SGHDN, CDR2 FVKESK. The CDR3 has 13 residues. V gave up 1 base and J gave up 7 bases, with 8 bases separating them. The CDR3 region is CASSQVEWNEQFF. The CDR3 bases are TGTGCCAGCAGCCAAGTAGAGTGGAATGAGCAGTTCTTC.

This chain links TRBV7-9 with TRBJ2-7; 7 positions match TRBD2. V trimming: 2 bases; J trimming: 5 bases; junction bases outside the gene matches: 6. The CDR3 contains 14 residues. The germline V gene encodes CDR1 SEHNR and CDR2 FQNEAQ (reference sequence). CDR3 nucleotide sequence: TGTGCCAGCAGCTTATGGGGAGGGATCCACGAGCAGTACTTC. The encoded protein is CASSLWGGIHEQYF.

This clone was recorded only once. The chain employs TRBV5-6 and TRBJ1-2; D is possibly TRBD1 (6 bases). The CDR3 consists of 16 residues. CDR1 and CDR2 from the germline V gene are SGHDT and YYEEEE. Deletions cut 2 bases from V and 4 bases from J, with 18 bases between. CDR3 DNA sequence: TGTGCCAGCAGCTTTGCCCCACAGGGTTCCCTCTATGGCTACACCTTC. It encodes CASSFAPQGSLYGYTF.

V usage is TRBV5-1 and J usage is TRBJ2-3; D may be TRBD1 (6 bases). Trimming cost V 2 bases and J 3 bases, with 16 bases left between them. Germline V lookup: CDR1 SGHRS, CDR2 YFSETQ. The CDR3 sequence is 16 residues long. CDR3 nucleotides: TGCGCCAGCAGCTTTGGGACACCCATTGGGACAGATACGCAGTATTTT. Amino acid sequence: CASSFGTPIGTDTQYF.